The 4 T cell receptor beta chains below come from one sample, sequenced in a study of cytomegalovirus exposure and HLA in healthy donors. Sequencing was performed with immunoSEQ multiplex PCR; in TCRdb, only in-frame clones are kept and a portion is missing. Of about 160,000 clones listed, approximately 87% were seen once; the top ten hold about 6%. The sample consisted of PBMCs. The receptors come from a woman younger than 45 in good health and CMV-seronegative.

The V and J genes are TRBV5-6 and TRBJ1-2; 7 bases fit TRBD1. Germline V lookup: CDR1 SGHDT, CDR2 YYEEEE. The CDR3 is made up of 16 amino acids. V lost 1 base, J lost 7 bases, and 13 bases stayed unmatched. DNA of the CDR3: TGTGCCAGCAGCTTGTTATTGACAGGGCCCCTCGGTGGCTACACCTTC. It encodes CASSLLLTGPLGGYTF.

V and J are TRBV7-6 and TRBJ1-1; weak D call: TRBD1 (5 bases). This CDR3 comprises 16 residues. Trimming removed 1 base at V and 3 bases at J, with 15 bases between. From germline, CDR1 is SGHVS and CDR2 FNYEAQ. CDR3 sequence: CASSLEVVGADTEAFF. For the CDR3, the DNA is TGTGCCAGCAGCTTAGAGGTTGTAGGGGCCGACACTGAAGCTTTCTTT.

The chain couples TRBV7-2 to TRBJ1-5; no clear D. V dropped 2 bases and J dropped 0 bases, with 14 bases sitting between them. Germline lookup yields CDR1 SGHTA and CDR2 FQGNSA. This CDR3 region has 17 residues. The CDR3 DNA is TGTGCCAGCAGCTTATCAGCGGTGGAGGATAGCAATCAGCCCCAGCATTTT. The encoded protein is CASSLSAVEDSNQPQHF.

The V call is TRBV2, the J call TRBJ2-7; 7 bases align to TRBD2. The V segment lost 2 bases and the J segment 6 bases; nucleotides outside the gene matches: 7. The CDR3 loop spans 14 amino acids. CDR1 is SNHLY and CDR2 is FYNNEI in the germline V gene. The CDR3 here is CASSEYLAGAEQYF. The CDR3 bases are TGTGCCAGCAGTGAATACTTGGCGGGAGCCGAGCAGTACTTC.